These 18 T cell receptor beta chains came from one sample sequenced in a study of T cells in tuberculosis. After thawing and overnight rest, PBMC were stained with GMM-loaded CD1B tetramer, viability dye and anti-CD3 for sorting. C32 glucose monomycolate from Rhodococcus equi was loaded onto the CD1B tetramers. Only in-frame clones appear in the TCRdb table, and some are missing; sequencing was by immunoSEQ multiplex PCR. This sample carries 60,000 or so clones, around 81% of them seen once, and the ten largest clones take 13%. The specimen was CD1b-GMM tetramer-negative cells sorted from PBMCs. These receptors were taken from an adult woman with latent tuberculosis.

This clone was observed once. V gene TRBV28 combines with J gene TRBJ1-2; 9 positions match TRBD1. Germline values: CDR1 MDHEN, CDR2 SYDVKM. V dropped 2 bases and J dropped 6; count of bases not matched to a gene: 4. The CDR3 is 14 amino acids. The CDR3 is CASSLVTGGDGYTF. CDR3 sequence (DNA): TGTGCCAGCAGTTTAGTGACAGGGGGGGATGGCTACACCTTC.

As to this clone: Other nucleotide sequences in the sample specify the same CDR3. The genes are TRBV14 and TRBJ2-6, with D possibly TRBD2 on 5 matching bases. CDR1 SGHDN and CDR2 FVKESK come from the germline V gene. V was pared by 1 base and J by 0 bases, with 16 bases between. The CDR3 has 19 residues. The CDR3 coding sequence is TGTGCCAGCAGCCAAGTCTTCAGCGGCGTCCACTCTGGGGCCAACGTCCTGACTTTC. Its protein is CASSQVFSGVHSGANVLTF.

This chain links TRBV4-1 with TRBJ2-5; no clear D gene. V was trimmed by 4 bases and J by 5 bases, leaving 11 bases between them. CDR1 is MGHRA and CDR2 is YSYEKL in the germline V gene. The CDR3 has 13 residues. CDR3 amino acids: CASSLVWRETQYF. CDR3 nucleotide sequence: TGCGCCAGCAGCCTGGTATGGCGGGAGACCCAGTACTTC.

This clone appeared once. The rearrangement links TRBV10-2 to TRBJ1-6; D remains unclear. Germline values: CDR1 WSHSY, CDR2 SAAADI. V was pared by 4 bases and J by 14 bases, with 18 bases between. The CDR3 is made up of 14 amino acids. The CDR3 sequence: CASSGRSPGSTLHF. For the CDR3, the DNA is TGCGCCAGCAGTGGTCGGTCGCCAGGTTCGACCCTCCACTTT.

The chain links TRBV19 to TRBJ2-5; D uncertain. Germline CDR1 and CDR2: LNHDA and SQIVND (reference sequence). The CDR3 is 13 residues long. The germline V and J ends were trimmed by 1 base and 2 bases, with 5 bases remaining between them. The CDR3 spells CASSIGQQETQYF. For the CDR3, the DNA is TGTGCCAGTAGTATAGGGCAACAAGAGACCCAGTACTTC.

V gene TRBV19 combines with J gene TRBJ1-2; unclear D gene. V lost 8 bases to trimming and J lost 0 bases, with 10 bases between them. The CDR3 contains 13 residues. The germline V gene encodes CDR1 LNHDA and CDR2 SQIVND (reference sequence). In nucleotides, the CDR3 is TGTGCCAGTGGTGTGGCGGCTAACTATGGCTACACCTTC. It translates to CASGVAANYGYTF.

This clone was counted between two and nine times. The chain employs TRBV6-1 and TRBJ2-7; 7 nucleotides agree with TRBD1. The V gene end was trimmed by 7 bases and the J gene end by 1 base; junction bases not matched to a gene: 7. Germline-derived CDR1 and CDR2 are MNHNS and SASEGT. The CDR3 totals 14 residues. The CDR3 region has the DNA TGTGCCAGCACCACTGGGGACAGATCCTACGAGCAGTACTTC. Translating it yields CASTTGDRSYEQYF.

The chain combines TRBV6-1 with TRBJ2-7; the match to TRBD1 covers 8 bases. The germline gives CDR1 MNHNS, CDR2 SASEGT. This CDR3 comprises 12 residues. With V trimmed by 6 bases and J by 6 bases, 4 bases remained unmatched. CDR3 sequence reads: CASRRQGSEQYF. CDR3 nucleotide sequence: TGTGCCAGCAGGAGACAGGGGAGCGAGCAGTACTTC.

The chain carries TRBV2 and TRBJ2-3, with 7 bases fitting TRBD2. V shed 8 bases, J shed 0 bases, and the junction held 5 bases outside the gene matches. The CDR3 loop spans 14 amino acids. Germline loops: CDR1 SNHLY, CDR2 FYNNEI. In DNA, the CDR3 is TGTGCCAGCGCGACTAGCAGAAGCACAGATACGCAGTATTTT. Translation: CASATSRSTDTQYF.

The CDR3 is CASSYSGGSTDTQYF. The DNA for the CDR3 is TGTGCCAGCAGTTACTCCGGGGGGAGCACAGATACGCAGTATTTT. The V call is TRBV6-6, the J call TRBJ2-3; 7 nucleotides match TRBD2. The germline V gene encodes CDR1 MNHNY and CDR2 SVGAGI (reference sequence). The CDR3 runs 15 residues. V shed 0 bases, J shed 0 bases, and the junction held 0 bases outside the gene matches.

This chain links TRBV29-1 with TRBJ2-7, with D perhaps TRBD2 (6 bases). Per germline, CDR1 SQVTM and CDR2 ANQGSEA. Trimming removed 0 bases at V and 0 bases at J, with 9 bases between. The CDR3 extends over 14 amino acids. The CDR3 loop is CSVEDGGSSYEQYF. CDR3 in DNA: TGCAGCGTTGAAGATGGAGGGAGCTCCTACGAGCAGTACTTC.

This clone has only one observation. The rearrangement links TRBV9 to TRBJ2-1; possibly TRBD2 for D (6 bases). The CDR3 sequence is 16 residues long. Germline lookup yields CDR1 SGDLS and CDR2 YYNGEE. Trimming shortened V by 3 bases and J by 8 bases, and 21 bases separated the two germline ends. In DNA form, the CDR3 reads TGTGCCAGCAGCGGCGGACTTAGAGGGAGGAGGGATGAGCAGTTCTTC. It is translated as CASSGGLRGRRDEQFF. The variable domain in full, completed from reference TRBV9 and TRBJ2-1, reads DSGVTQTPKHLITATGQRVTLRCSPRSGDLSVYWYQQSLDQGLQFLIQYYNGEERAKGNILERFSAQQFPDLHSELNLSSLELGDSALYFCASSGGLRGRRDEQFFGPGTRLTVL.

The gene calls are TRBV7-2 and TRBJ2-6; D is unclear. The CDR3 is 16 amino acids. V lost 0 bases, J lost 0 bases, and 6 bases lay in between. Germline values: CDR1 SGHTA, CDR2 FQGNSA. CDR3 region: CASSLALYSGANVLTF. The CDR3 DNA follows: TGTGCCAGCAGCTTAGCCCTTTACTCTGGGGCCAACGTCCTGACTTTC.

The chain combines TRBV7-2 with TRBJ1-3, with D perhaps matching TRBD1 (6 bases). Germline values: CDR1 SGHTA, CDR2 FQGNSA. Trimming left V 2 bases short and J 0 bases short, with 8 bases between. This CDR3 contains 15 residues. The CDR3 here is CASSLRRGSGNTIYF. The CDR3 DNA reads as TGTGCCAGCAGCTTACGCAGGGGCTCTGGAAACACCATATATTTT.

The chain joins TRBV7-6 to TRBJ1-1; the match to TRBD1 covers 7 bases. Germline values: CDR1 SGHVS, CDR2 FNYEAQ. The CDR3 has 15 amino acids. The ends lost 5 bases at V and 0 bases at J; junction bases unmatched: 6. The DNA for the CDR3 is TGTGCCAGCAGCCTACGACAGGGCCTGAACACTGAAGCTTTCTTT. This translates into CASSLRQGLNTEAFF.

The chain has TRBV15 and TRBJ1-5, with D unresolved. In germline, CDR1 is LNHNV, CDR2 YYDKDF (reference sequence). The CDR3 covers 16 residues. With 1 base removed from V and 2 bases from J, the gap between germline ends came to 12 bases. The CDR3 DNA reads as TGTGCCACCAGCAGAGGCGGGATGTCGGGCAATCAGCCCCAGCATTTT. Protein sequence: CATSRGGMSGNQPQHF.

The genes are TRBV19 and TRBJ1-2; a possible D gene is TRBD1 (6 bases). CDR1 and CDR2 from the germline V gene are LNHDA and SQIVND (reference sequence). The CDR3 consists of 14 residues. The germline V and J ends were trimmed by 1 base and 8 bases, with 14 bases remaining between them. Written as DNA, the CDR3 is TGTGCCAGTAGTATAGCTCCAGGGGCGAAAGGCTACACCTTC. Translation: CASSIAPGAKGYTF.

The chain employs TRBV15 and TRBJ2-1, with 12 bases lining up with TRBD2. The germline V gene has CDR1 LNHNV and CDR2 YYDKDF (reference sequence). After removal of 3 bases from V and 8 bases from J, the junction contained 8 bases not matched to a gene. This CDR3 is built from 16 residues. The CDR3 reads CATSRGTSGYYDEQFF. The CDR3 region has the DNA TGTGCCACCAGCAGGGGGACTAGCGGGTATTATGATGAGCAGTTCTTC.